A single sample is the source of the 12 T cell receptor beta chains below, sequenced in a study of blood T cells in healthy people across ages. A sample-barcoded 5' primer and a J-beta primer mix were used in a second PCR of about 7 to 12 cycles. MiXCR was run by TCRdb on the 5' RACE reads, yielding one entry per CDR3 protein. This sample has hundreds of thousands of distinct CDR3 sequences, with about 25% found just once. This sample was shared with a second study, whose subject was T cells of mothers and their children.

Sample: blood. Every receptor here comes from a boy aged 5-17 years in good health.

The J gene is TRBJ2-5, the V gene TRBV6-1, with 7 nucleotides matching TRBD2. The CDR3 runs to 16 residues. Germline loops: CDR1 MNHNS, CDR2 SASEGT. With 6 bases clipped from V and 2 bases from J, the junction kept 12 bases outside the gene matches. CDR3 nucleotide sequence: TGTGCCAGCAGCCAGGGAACTAGCGCATCTCAAGAGACCCAGTACTTC. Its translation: CASSQGTSASQETQYF.

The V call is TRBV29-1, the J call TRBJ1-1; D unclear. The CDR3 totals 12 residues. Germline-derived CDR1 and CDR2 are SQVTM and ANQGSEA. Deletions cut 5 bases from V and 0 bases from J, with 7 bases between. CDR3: CSVLQVNTEAFF. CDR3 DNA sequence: TGCAGCGTTCTTCAAGTGAACACTGAAGCTTTCTTT. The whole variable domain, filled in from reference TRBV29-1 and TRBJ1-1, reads SAVISQKPSRDICQRGTSLTIQCQVDSQVTMMFWYRQQPGQSLTLIATANQGSEATYESGFVIDKFPISRPNLTFSTLTVSNMSPEDSSIYLCSVLQVNTEAFFGQGTRLTVV.

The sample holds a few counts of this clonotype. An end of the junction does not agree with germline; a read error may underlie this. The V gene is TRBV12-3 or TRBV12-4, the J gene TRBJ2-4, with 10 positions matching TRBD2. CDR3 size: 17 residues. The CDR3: CANSPRTSGLAKNIQYF. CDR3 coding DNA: TGTGCCAACAGTCCCCGGACTAGCGGACTAGCCAAAAACATTCAGTACTTC.

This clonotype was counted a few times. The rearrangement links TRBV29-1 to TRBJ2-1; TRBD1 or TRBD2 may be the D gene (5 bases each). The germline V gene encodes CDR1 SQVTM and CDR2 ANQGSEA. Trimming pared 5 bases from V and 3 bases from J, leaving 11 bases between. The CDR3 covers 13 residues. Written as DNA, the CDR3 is TGCAGCGTTCGAGGGACGATCTACAATGAGCAGTTCTTC. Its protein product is CSVRGTIYNEQFF.

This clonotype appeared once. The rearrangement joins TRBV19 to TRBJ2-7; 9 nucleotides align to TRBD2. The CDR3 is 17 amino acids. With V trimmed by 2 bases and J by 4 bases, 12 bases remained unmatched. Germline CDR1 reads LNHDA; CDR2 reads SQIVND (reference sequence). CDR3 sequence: CASSISPLAGNFYEQYF. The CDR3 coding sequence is TGTGCCAGTAGTATAAGTCCCCTAGCGGGAAACTTTTACGAGCAGTACTTC.

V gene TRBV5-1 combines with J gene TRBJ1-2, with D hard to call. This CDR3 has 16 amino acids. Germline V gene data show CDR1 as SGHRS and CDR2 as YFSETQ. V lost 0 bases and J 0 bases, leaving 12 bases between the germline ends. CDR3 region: CASSLEGRTANYGYTF. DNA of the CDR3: TGCGCCAGCAGCTTGGAGGGCAGGACGGCTAACTATGGCTACACCTTC.

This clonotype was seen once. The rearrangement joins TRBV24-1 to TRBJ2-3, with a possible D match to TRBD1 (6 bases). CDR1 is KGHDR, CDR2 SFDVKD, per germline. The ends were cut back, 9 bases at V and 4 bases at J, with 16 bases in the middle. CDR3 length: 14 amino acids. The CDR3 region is CATALRGASDTQYF. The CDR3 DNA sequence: TGTGCCACCGCCCTCAGGGGAGCTTCAGATACGCAGTATTTT.

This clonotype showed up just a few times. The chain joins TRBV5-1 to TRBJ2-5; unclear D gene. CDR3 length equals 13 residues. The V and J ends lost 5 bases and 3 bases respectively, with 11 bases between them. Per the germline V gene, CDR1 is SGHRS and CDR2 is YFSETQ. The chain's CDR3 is CASRGSLEETQYF. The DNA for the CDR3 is TGCGCCAGCAGGGGATCCCTGGAAGAGACCCAGTACTTC.

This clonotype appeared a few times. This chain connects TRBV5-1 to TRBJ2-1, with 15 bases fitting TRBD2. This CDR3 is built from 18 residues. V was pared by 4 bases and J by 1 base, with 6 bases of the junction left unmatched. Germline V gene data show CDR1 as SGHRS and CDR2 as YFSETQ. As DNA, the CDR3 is TGCGCCAGCAGCACCCGGACTAGCGGGAGGGGGTCCTACAATGAGCAGTTCTTC. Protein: CASSTRTSGRGSYNEQFF.

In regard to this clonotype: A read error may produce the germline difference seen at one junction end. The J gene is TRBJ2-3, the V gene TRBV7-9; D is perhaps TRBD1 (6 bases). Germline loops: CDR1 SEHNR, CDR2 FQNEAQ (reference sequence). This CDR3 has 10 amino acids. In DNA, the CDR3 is TGTGCCAGCAGTTCCGGGACAACAACTTTT. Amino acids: CASSSGTTTF.

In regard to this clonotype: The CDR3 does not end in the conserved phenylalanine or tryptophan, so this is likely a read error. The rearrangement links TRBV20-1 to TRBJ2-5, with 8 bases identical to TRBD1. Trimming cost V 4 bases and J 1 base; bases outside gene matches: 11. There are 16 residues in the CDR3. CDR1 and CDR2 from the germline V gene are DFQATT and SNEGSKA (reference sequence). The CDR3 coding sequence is TGCAGTGCTAAGCCTCGGACAGGGCCCCTCCAAGAGACCCAGTACCTC. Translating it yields CSAKPRTGPLQETQYL.

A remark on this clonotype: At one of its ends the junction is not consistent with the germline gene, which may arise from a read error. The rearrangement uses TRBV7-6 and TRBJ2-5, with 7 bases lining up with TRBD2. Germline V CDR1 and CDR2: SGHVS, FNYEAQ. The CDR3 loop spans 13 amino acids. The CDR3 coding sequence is TGTGCCAGCACCTTGGCGGGGGTGAAGACCAAGTACTTC. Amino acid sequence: CASTLAGVKTKYF.